A single sample is the source of the 21 T cell receptor beta chains below, sequenced in a study of CD8+ T cells in alopecia areata (dated by TCRdb to 2016 to 2019). This specimen's treatment or condition label, interpreted: oral pan-JAK inhibitor, 5-10 mg twice daily. The receptor library was made with the immunoSEQ multiplex PCR assay. RNA was extracted from all samples and reverse transcribed into cDNA as template for TCR sequencing. TCRdb retrieved this table from immuneACCESS and kept in-frame rearrangements only. Not all clones are present; in checked studies, unresolved V genes account for under half, and no reason is known for the remainder. In all, the sample holds roughly 200,000 clones, and roughly 44% of those were seen once. The ten largest clones add up to over 2.5% of the sample. Sequencing used CD4+ T cells sorted from blood, obtained between weeks 36 and 40, from a patient treated with tofacitinib. The receptors shown here come from a human donor with alopecia areata.

V and J are TRBV28 and TRBJ1-1; D remains ambiguous. CDR3 size: 11 residues. Germline values: CDR1 MDHEN, CDR2 SYDVKM. The V end was cut by 2 bases, the J end by 11 bases, with 9 bases between. CDR3 sequence: CASSLGHEAFF. Written as DNA, the CDR3 is TGTGCCAGCAGTTTAGGTCACGAGGCTTTCTTT.

This chain connects TRBV18 to TRBJ2-2; no firm D call. There are 16 residues in the CDR3. The germline V gene encodes CDR1 KGHSH and CDR2 LQKENI. V was shortened by 2 bases and J by 2 bases, with 12 bases between the two germline ends. This CDR3 is CASSPFQPKNTGELFF. Here the CDR3 DNA reads TGTGCCAGCTCACCATTTCAACCGAAAAACACCGGGGAGCTGTTTTTT.

The chain combines TRBV5-1 with TRBJ2-5; possible D gene TRBD2, 5 bases. With 1 base removed from V and 4 bases from J, the gap between germline ends came to 14 bases. The length of the CDR3 is 15 residues. Germline CDR1 reads SGHRS; CDR2 reads YFSETQ. This CDR3 is CASSLLGRVVETQYF. The CDR3 bases are TGCGCCAGCAGCTTGTTGGGGAGAGTCGTAGAGACCCAGTACTTC. Full variable domain (missing parts from reference TRBV5-1 and TRBJ2-5): KAGVTQTPRYLIKTRGQQVTLSCSPISGHRSVSWYQQTPGQGLQFLFEYFSETQRNKGNFPGRFSGRQFSNSRSEMNVSTLELGDSALYLCASSLLGRVVETQYFGPGTRLLVL.

This clone was seen more than once but under ten times. This rearrangement joins TRBV23-1 to TRBJ2-7; 7 nucleotides align to TRBD2. TRBV23-1 counts as an open reading frame of uncertain function. The CDR3 runs to 17 residues. Trimming cost V 7 bases and J 3 bases; bases outside gene matches: 18. In DNA, the CDR3 is TGCGCCAGCATAAGAACGGGAGGAGCCCCCTCTTGCTACGAGCAGTACTTC. Translation: CASIRTGGAPSCYEQYF.

The J gene is TRBJ1-1, the V gene TRBV15; D is ambiguous. CDR1 and CDR2 (germline): LNHNV, YYDKDF (reference sequence). The CDR3 spans 16 residues. The V end lost 0 bases, the J end lost 6 bases, and 17 bases lay between the germline ends. As DNA, the CDR3 is TGTGCCACCAGCAGAGATACGGGGAGGATAAGCCCTGAAGCTTTCTTT. Its translation: CATSRDTGRISPEAFF.

This clone has a handful of counts. The chain uses TRBV4-2 and TRBJ2-1; D uncertain. Trimming removed 4 bases from V and 9 bases from J, with 10 bases in between. CDR3 length equals 12 residues. CDR1 is LGHNA and CDR2 is YNFKEQ in the germline V gene. The CDR3 loop is CASSPRVGEQFF. The CDR3 region has the DNA TGTGCCAGCAGCCCCCGTGTGGGTGAGCAGTTCTTC.

The chain uses TRBV6-5 and TRBJ1-4; D not resolved. This CDR3 is 14 amino acids long. V was pared by 6 bases and J by 4 bases, with 12 bases between. From germline, CDR1 is MNHEY and CDR2 SVGAGI. Written as DNA, the CDR3 is TGTGCCAGCAGCCCACCGGGTGTTAATGAAAAACTGTTTTTT. Protein: CASSPPGVNEKLFF.

V is TRBV29-1 and J is TRBJ2-1; D may be TRBD2 (6 bases). V was shortened by 0 bases and J by 3 bases, with 12 bases between the two germline ends. The CDR3 is 15 amino acids. The germline V gene has CDR1 SQVTM and CDR2 ANQGSEA. CDR3 in DNA: TGCAGCGTTGAAGATCGCGGGAACCTCTACAATGAGCAGTTCTTC. It specifies CSVEDRGNLYNEQFF.

The chain couples TRBV30 to TRBJ1-4, with 9 bases that match TRBD1. J was trimmed by 5 bases and V by 0 bases; bases with no gene match: 4. This CDR3 comprises 15 residues. Germline V gene data show CDR1 as GTSNPN and CDR2 as SVGIG (reference sequence). The CDR3 protein is CAWSVSGTGNEKLFF. The CDR3 DNA is TGTGCCTGGAGTGTCTCCGGGACAGGGAATGAAAAACTGTTTTTT.

This sequence joins TRBV28 and TRBJ1-5; 10 bases align to TRBD1. V shed 6 bases and J 2 bases; nucleotides not matched to a gene: 7. The CDR3 spans 16 residues. The germline V gene has CDR1 MDHEN and CDR2 SYDVKM. The CDR3 protein is CASRPGGTGGNQPQHF. CDR3 DNA: TGTGCCAGCAGACCCGGAGGGACAGGGGGCAATCAGCCCCAGCATTTT.

This clone was seen more than once but under ten times. The chain couples TRBV27 to TRBJ2-3; no definite D call. The V end lost 6 bases, the J end lost 4 bases, and 17 bases lay between the germline ends. This CDR3 is 15 amino acids long. The germline CDR1 and CDR2 sequences are MNHEY and SMNVEV (reference sequence). The CDR3 DNA follows: TGTGCCAGCAGAGGCGGCGGAGCTATGTCAGATACGCAGTATTTT. Its protein product is CASRGGGAMSDTQYF.

This clone showed up just a few times. The genes are TRBV19 and TRBJ2-3; D is unclear. The CDR3 totals 16 residues. V was pared by 5 bases and J by 0 bases, with 15 bases between. Germline CDR1 and CDR2: LNHDA and SQIVND (reference sequence). The CDR3 here is CASSPNARISTDTQYF. The CDR3, as DNA: TGTGCCAGTAGTCCGAACGCGAGAATTAGCACAGATACGCAGTATTTT. The whole variable domain, filled in from reference TRBV19 and TRBJ2-3, reads DGGITQSPKYLFRKEGQNVTLSCEQNLNHDAMYWYRQDPGQGLRLIYYSQIVNDFQKGDIAEGYSVSREKKESFPLTVTSAQKNPTAFYLCASSPNARISTDTQYFGPGTRLTVL.

CDR3 DNA: TGTGCCAGCAGTTTTGGGGGAGCGGACAGTCTTAATCAGCCCCAGCATTTT. Translated: CASSFGGADSLNQPQHF. The chain uses TRBV28 and TRBJ1-5, with D perhaps matching TRBD1 (6 bases). V lost 3 bases, J lost 4 bases, and 19 bases lay in between. Germline V gene data show CDR1 as MDHEN and CDR2 as SYDVKM. CDR3 length: 17 residues.

CDR3 DNA sequence: TGTGCCAGCAGCTTAGGGGCGTCCGGGAGGGGTGAAGCTTTCTTT. It codes for CASSLGASGRGEAFF. V gene TRBV7-2 combines with J gene TRBJ1-1; D perhaps matches TRBD1 (5 bases). Trimming shortened V by 1 base and J by 7 bases, and 16 bases separated the two germline ends. CDR3 length: 15 amino acids. Germline CDR1 and CDR2: SGHTA and FQGNSA.

This rearrangement joins TRBV6-5 to TRBJ2-3, with D tentatively TRBD2 (6 bases). CDR1 and CDR2 (germline): MNHEY, SVGAGI. V was shortened by 0 bases and J by 6 bases, with 13 bases between the two germline ends. There are 15 residues in the CDR3. The CDR3: CASSYSFPGGDTQYF. The CDR3, as DNA: TGTGCCAGCAGTTACTCCTTCCCAGGAGGGGATACGCAGTATTTT.

The chain joins TRBV2 to TRBJ2-7; D ambiguous. CDR3 length: 16 residues. Trimming shortened V by 2 bases and J by 1 base, and 15 bases separated the two germline ends. Looked up from germline, CDR1 is SNHLY and CDR2 is FYNNEI. The CDR3 DNA reads TGTGCCAGCAGTGAACTTCACGGAGCTAGGTCCTACGAGCAGTACTTC. Encoded protein: CASSELHGARSYEQYF.

This chain joins TRBV6-5 and TRBJ1-2, with unresolved D. V was pared by 7 bases and J by 7 bases, with 13 bases between. The V gene's germline CDR1 is MNHEY and CDR2 SVGAGI. The CDR3 length is 12 residues. The CDR3 coding sequence is TGTGCCAGCATTACGAGATGGACTGGCTACACCTTC. Residues: CASITRWTGYTF.

This clone showed up just a few times. The rearrangement links TRBV7-9 to TRBJ2-3; D is possibly TRBD2 (5 bases). The germline CDR1 and CDR2 sequences are SEHNR and FQNEAQ (reference sequence). This CDR3 comprises 15 residues. Trimming stripped 5 bases from V and 0 bases from J, with 12 bases between. The CDR3 sequence: CASSLGLSSTDTQYF. DNA for the CDR3: TGTGCCAGCAGCCTTGGACTGTCTAGCACAGATACGCAGTATTTT.

This clone was picked up a small number of times. The chain's CDR3 is CASSEGTGSSYNEQFF. CDR3 bases: TGTGCCAGCAGCGAGGGTACAGGGAGCTCCTACAATGAGCAGTTCTTC. The rearrangement uses TRBV28 and TRBJ2-1; possible D gene TRBD1, 6 bases. The CDR3 runs 16 residues. Germline V lookup: CDR1 MDHEN, CDR2 SYDVKM. V lost 6 bases and J lost 0, with 15 bases in between.

The sample holds a few counts of this clone. This rearrangement joins TRBV28 to TRBJ2-7, with 8 nucleotides matching TRBD2. Germline V gene sequence: CDR1 MDHEN, CDR2 SYDVKM. The ends lost 5 bases at V and 2 bases at J; junction bases unmatched: 11. The CDR3 spans 16 residues. DNA of the CDR3: TGTGCCAGCAGTGCCCGGGGTAGCGGGGATACCTACGAGCAGTACTTC. Residues: CASSARGSGDTYEQYF.

The rearrangement joins TRBV5-1 to TRBJ2-2; unclear D gene. Germline V gene data show CDR1 as SGHRS and CDR2 as YFSETQ. The CDR3 has 14 amino acids. V lost 0 bases and J lost 3, with 6 bases in between. CDR3 protein: CASSLVGYTGELFF. For the CDR3, the DNA is TGCGCCAGCAGCTTGGTCGGGTACACCGGGGAGCTGTTTTTT.